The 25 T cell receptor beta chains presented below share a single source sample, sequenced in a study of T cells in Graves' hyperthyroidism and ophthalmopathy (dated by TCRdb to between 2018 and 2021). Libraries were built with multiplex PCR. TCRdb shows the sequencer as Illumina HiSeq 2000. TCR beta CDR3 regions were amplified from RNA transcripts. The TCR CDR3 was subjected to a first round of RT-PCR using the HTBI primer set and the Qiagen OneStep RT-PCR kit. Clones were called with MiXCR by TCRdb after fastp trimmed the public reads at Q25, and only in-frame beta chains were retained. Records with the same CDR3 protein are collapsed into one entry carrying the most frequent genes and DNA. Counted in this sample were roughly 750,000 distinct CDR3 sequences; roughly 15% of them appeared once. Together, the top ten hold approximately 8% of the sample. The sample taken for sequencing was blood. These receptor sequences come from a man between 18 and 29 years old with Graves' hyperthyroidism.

The CDR3: CASSLSLDQPQHF. CDR3 coding DNA: TGTGCCAGCAGCCTCTCTTTGGATCAGCCCCAGCATTTT. The chain recombines TRBV7-8 with TRBJ1-5; D call uncertain. Per the germline V gene, CDR1 is SGHVS and CDR2 is FQNEAQ. V shed 5 bases and J shed 5 bases, with 10 bases lying between them. The CDR3 is 13 residues long.

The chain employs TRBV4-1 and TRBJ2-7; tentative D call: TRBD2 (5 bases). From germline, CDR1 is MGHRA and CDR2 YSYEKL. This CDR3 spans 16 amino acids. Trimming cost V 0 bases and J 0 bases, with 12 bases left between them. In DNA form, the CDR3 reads TGCGCCAGCAGCCAAGAAAGGGCGGGTCCCTCCTACGAGCAGTACTTC. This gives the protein CASSQERAGPSYEQYF.

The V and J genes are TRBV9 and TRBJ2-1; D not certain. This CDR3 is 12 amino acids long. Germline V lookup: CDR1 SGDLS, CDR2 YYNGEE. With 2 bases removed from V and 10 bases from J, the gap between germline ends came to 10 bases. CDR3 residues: CASSVAASEQFF. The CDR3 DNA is TGTGCCAGCAGCGTCGCGGCCAGCGAGCAGTTCTTC.

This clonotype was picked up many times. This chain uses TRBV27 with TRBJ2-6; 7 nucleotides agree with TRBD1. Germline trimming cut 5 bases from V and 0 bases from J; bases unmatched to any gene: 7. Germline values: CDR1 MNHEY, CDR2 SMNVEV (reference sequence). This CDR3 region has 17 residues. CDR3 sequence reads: CASSAGQASSGANVLTF. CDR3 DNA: TGTGCCAGCAGTGCCGGACAGGCGTCCTCTGGGGCCAACGTCCTGACTTTC.

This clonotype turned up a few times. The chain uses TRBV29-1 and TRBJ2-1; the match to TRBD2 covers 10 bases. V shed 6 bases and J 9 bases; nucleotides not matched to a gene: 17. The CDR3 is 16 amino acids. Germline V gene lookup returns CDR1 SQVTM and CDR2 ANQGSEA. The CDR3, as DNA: TGCAGCGTCCCCTTCGCAGGGAGCGGGAGGGTTGGTGAGCAGTTCTTC. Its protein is CSVPFAGSGRVGEQFF.

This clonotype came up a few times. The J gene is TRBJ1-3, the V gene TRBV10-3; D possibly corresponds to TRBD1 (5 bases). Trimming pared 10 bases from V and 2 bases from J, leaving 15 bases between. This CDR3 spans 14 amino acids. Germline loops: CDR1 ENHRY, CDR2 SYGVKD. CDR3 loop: CATSRGFTGNTIYF. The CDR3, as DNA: TGTGCCACCAGCCGGGGGTTTACTGGAAACACCATATATTTT.

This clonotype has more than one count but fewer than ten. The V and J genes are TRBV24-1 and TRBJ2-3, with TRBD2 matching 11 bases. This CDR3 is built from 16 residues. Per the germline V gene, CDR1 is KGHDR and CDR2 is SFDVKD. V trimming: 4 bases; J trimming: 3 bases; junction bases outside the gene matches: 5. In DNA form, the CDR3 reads TGTGCCACCAGTGACCCTAGCGGGAGGTCGACAGATACGCAGTATTTT. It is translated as CATSDPSGRSTDTQYF.

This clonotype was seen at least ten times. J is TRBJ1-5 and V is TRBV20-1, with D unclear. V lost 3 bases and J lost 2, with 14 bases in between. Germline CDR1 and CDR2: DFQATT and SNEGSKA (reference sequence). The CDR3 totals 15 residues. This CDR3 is CSARMRRGGNQPQHF. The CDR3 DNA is TGCAGTGCTAGGATGCGGCGGGGTGGCAATCAGCCCCAGCATTTT.

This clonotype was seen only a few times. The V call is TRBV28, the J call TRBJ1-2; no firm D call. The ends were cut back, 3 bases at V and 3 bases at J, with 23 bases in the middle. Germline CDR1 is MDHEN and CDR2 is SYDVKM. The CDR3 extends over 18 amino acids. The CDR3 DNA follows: TGTGCCAGCAGTTTGCCCGGCGTGGAGGCGAGGCACTACTATGGCTACACCTTC. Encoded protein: CASSLPGVEARHYYGYTF.

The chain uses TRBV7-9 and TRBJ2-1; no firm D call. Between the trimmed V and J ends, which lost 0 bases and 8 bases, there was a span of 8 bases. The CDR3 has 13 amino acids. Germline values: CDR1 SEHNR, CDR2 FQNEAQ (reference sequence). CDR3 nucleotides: TGTGCCAGCAGCTTAGCAGCCTTGGATGAGCAGTTCTTC. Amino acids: CASSLAALDEQFF.

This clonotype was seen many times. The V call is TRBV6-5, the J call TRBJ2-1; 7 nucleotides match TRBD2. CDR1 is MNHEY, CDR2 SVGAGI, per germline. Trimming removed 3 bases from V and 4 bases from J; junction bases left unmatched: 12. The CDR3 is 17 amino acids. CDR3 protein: CASSYGGVAEQYNEQFF. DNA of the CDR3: TGTGCCAGCAGTTATGGGGGGGTAGCGGAGCAATACAATGAGCAGTTCTTC.

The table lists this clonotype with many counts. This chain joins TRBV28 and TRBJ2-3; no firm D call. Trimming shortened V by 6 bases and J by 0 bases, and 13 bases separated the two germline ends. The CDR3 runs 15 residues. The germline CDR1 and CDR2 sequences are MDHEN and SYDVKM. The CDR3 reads CASSPHSASTDTQYF. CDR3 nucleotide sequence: TGTGCCAGCAGCCCCCACTCCGCTAGCACAGATACGCAGTATTTT.

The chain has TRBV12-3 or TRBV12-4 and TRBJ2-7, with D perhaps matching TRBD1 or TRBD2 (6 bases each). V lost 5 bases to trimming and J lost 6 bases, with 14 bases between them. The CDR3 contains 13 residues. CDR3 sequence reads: CASSMTGGAEQYF. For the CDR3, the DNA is TGTGCCAGCAGTATGACAGGAGGGGCCGAGCAGTACTTC.

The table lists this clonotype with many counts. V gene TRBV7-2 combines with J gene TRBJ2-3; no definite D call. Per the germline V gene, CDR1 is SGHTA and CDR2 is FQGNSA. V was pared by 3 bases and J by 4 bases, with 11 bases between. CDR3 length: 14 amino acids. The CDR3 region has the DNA TGTGCCAGCAGCTTCCCCCAGAAGGCAGATACGCAGTATTTT. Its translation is CASSFPQKADTQYF.

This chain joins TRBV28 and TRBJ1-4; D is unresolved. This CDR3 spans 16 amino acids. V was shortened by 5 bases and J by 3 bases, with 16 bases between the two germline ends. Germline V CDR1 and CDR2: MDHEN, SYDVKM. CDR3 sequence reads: CASSLRGLRANEKLFF. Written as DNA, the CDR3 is TGTGCCAGCAGTCTAAGAGGACTCCGGGCTAATGAAAAACTGTTTTTT.

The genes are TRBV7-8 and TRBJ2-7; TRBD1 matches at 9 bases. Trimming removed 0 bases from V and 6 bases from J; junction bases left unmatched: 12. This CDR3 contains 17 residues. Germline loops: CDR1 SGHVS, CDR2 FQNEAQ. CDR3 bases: TGTGCCAGCAGCTTAGCGCAACGCGGGACAGGGATAAGCGAGCAGTACTTC. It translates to CASSLAQRGTGISEQYF. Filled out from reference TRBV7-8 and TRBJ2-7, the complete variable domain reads GAGVSQSPRYKVAKRGQDVALRCDPISGHVSLFWYQQALGQGPEFLTYFQNEAQLDKSGLPSDRFFAERPEGSVSTLKIQRTQQEDSAVYLCASSLAQRGTGISEQYFGPGTRLTVT.

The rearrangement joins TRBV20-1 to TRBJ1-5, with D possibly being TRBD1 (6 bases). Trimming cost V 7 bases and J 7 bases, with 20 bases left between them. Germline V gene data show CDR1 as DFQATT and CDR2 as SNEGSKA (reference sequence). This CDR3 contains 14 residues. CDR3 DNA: TGCAGTGTCCCCGAGGGGGGTGTACGCCAGCCCCAGCATTTT. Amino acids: CSVPEGGVRQPQHF.

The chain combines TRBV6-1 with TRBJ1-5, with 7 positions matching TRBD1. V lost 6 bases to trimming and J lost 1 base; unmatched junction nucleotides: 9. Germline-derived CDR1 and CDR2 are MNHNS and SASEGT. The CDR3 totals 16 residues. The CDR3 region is CASRRTTGDSNQPQHF. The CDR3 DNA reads TGTGCCAGCAGGCGAACTACAGGGGACAGCAATCAGCCCCAGCATTTT.

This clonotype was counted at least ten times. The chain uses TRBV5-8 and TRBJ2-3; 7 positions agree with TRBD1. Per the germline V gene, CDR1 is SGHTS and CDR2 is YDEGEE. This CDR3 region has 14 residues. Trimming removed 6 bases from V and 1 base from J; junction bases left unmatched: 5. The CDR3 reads CASNDRVGTDTQYF. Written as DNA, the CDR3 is TGTGCCAGCAACGACAGGGTCGGCACAGATACGCAGTATTTT.

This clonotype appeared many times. The chain's CDR3 is CASSILAASSTDTQYF. The DNA of the CDR3 is TGTGCCAGCAGTATTCTAGCGGCCTCTAGCACAGATACGCAGTATTTT. The V call is TRBV7-8, the J call TRBJ2-3, with 7 bases lining up with TRBD2. The CDR3 extends over 16 amino acids. After removal of 6 bases from V and 0 bases from J, the junction contained 9 bases not matched to a gene. CDR1 is SGHVS and CDR2 is FQNEAQ in the germline V gene.

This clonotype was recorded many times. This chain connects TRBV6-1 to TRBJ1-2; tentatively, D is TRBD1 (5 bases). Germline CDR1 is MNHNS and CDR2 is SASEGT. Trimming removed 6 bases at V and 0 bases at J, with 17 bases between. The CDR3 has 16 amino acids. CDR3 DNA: TGTGCCAGCAGAGCGGCAGGGACCGCGACTAACTATGGCTACACCTTC. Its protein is CASRAAGTATNYGYTF.

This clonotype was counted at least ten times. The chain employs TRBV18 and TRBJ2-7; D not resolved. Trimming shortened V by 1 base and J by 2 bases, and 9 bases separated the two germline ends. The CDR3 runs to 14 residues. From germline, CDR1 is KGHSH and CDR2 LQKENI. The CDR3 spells CASSPREAPYEQYF. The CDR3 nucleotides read TGTGCCAGCTCACCACGAGAAGCCCCCTACGAGCAGTACTTC.

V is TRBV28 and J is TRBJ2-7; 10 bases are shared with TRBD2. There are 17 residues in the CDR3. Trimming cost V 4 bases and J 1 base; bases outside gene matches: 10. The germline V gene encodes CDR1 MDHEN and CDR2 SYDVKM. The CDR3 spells CASSSYSSGSQSYEQYF. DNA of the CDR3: TGTGCCAGCAGTTCATACTCTAGCGGGAGTCAGTCCTACGAGCAGTACTTC.

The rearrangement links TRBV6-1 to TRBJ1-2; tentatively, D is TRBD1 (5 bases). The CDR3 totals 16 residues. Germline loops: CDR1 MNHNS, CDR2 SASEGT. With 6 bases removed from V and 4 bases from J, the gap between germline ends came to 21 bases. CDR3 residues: CASSNLGTEKLYGYTF. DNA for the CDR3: TGTGCCAGCAGCAACCTCGGGACGGAGAAACTCTATGGCTACACCTTC.

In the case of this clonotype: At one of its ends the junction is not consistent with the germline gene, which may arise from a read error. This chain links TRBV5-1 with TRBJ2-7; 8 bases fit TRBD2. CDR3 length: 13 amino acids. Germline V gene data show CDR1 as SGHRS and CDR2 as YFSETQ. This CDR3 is CVSRVAGQGEQYF. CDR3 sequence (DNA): TGCGTCAGCAGGGTAGCGGGGCAAGGCGAGCAGTACTTC.